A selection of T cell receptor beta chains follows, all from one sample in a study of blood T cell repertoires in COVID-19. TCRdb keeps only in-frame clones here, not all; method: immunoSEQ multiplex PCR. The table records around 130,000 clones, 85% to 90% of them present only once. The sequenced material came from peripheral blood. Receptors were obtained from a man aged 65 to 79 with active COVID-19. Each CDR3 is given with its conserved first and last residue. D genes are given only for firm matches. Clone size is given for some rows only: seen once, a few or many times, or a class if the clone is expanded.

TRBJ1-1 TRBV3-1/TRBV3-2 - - TGTGCCAGCAGCCAAGACAGGGTTGCTTTCTTT CASSQDRVAFF
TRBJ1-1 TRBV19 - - TGTGCCAGTAGTAACACAGGAAACACTGAAGCTTTCTTT CASSNTGNTEAFF
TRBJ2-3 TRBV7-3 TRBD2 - TGTGCCAGCAGCCCCACCGGGGGGACAGATACGCAGTATTTT CASSPTGGTDTQYF
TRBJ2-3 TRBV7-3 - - TGTGCCAGTTCAACCGGGAGAACCGATACGCAGTATTTT CASSTGRTDTQYF
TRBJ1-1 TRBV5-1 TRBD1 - TGCGCCAGCAGCTTAGGCCCAGGGGGCACTGAAGCTTTCTTT CASSLGPGGTEAFF
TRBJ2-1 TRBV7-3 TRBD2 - TGTGCCAGCAGCTTAACGAACGGGCCGACTAGCCAGTTCTTC CASSLTNGPTSQFF
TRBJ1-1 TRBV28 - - TGTGCCAGCAGTCCGCCGGACTACACTGAAGCTTTCTTT CASSPPDYTEAFF
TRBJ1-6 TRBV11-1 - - TGTGCCAGCAGCTTACAGGGGACCTCCTATAATTCACCCCTCCACTTT CASSLQGTSYNSPLHF
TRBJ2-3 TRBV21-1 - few TGTGCCAGCAGCACTAGCGGGAGCTCAGATACGCAGTATTTT CASSTSGSSDTQYF
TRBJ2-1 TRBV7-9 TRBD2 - TGTGCCAGCAGCCCTCGACTAGCGGAGAGATACAATGAGCAGTTCTTC CASSPRLAERYNEQFF
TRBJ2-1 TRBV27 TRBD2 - TGTGCCAGCAGTTTATCGGGGACTAGGTTTAATGAGCAGTTCTTC CASSLSGTRFNEQFF
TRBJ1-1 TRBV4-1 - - TGCGCCAGCAGCCAAGTGGGGGGGGCAGCTGAAGCTTTCTTT CASSQVGGAAEAFF
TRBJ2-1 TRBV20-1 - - TGCAGTGCTAGTTCACCTCCGGATGTCGGGATTTGGAATGAGCAGTTCTTC CSASSPPDVGIWNEQFF
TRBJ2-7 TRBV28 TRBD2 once TGTGCCAGCAGTTTGGGGACTAGCGGGACGGGGGCCTACGAGCAGTACTTC CASSLGTSGTGAYEQYF
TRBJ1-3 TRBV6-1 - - TGTGCCAGCAGTGAGGCAACAGGGAACACCATATATTTT CASSEATGNTIYF
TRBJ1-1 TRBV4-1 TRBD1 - TGCGCCAGCAGCCAGGTACAGGGGGACACTGAAGCTTTCTTT CASSQVQGDTEAFF
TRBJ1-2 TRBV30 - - TGTGCCTGGAGTGTCCCAGGGCATTGGTATGGCTACACCTTC CAWSVPGHWYGYTF
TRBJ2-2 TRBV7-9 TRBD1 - TGTGCCAGCCCGGGACAGGGGGCGAGTAAGCTGTTTTTT CASPGQGASKLFF
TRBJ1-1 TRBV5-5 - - TGTGCCAGCAGCCTCCAGGGGATGAACACTGAAGCTTTCTTT CASSLQGMNTEAFF
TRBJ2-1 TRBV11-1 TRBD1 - TGTGCCAGCAGCGCTCTCAACAGGGGCGGCTACAATGAGCAGTTCTTC CASSALNRGGYNEQFF
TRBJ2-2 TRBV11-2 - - TGTGCCAGCAGCCCCAGACTCTCTTCAACGAACACCGGGGAGCTGTTTTTT CASSPRLSSTNTGELFF
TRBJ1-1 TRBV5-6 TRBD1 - TGTGCCAGCAGCTTGAGGGGGCGGGCGAACACTGAAGCTTTCTTT CASSLRGRANTEAFF
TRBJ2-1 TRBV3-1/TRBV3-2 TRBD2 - TGTGCCAGCAGCCGGATGACTAGCGTGAGGGCCAATGAGCAGTTCTTC CASSRMTSVRANEQFF
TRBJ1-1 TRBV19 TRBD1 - TGTGCCAGTAACCGACAGGGGAACACTGAAGCTTTCTTT CASNRQGNTEAFF
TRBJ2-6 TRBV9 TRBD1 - TGTGCCAGCAGCGTAAAAGGGGGCGCGGCCGGGGCCAACGTCCTGACTTTC CASSVKGGAAGANVLTF
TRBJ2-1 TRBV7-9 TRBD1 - TGTGCCAGCAGCACGGGACAGGGGATCGCCTACAATGAGCAGTTCTTC CASSTGQGIAYNEQFF
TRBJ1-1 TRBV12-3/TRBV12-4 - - TGTGCAAACGGGGAGAGGGACACTGAAGCTTTCTTT CANGERDTEAFF
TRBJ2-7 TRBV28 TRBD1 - TGTGCCAGCACCAGGGGGTCCACCAGCGAGCAGTACTTC CASTRGSTSEQYF
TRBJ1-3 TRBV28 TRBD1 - TGTGCCAGCAGTTTTTCGACAGGGATGCGAAACACCATATATTTT CASSFSTGMRNTIYF
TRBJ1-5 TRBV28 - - TGTGCCAGCAGTTTCGGCAGGAGCAATCAGCCCCAGCATTTT CASSFGRSNQPQHF
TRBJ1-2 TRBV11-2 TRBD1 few TGTGCCAGCAGCTTGACGACAGGGGGTGGCTACACCTTC CASSLTTGGGYTF
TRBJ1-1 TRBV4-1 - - TGCGCCAGCAGCGCAGGGGTTGGGGCTGAAGCTTTCTTT CASSAGVGAEAFF
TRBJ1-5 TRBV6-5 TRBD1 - TGTGCCAGCAGCGCGGACAGGGGAAGCAATCAGCCCCAGCATTTT CASSADRGSNQPQHF
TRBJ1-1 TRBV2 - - TGTGCCAGCAGTGCCCAGGGGTACCGCGCTTTCTTT CASSAQGYRAFF
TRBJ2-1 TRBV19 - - TGTGCCAGTAGTATGCGGGTAGCGGATCACAATGAGCAGTTCTTC CASSMRVADHNEQFF
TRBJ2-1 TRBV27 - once TGTGCCAGCAGTCACCCCCGGGGAGGCTACAATGAGCAGTTCTTC CASSHPRGGYNEQFF